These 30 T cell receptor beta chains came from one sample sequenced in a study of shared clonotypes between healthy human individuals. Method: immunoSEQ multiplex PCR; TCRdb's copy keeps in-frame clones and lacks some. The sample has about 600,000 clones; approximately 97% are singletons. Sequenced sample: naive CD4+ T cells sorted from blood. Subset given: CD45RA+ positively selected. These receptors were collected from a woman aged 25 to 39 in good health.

The CDR3 bases are TGTGCCAGCAGGGCCCGGGACAGGGGCCACGAGCAGTACTTC. It translates to CASRARDRGHEQYF. The rearrangement uses TRBV28 and TRBJ2-5; 10 positions match TRBD1. With the DNA end fitting TRBJ2-7 better, the J assignment may be wrong. Looked up from germline, CDR1 is MDHEN and CDR2 is SYDVKM. The CDR3 contains 14 residues.

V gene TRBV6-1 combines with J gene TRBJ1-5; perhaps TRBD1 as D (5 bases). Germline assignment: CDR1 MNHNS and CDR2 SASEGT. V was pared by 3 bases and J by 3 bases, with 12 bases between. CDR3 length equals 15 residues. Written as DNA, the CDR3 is TGTGCCAGCAGTGAGGTAGACAGAAACAATCAGCCCCAGCATTTT. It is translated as CASSEVDRNNQPQHF.

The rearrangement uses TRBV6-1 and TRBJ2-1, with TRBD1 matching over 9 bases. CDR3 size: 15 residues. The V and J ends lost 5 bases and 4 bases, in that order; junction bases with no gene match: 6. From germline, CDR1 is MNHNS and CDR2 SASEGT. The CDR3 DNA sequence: TGTGCCAGCAGTTTTACAGGGGGCGCGTACAATGAGCAGTTCTTC. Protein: CASSFTGGAYNEQFF.

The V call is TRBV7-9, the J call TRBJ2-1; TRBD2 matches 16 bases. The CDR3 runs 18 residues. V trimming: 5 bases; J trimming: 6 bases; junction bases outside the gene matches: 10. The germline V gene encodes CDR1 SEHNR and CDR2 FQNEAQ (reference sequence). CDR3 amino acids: CASSPPGTSGRARNEQFF. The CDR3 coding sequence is TGTGCCAGCAGCCCCCCCGGGACTAGCGGGAGGGCCCGCAATGAGCAGTTCTTC.

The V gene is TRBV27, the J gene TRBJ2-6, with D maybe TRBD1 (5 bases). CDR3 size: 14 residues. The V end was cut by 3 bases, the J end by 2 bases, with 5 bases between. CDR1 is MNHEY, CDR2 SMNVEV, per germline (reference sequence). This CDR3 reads CASSFRAGANVLTF. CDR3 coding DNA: TGTGCCAGCAGTTTCAGGGCTGGGGCCAACGTCCTGACTTTC.

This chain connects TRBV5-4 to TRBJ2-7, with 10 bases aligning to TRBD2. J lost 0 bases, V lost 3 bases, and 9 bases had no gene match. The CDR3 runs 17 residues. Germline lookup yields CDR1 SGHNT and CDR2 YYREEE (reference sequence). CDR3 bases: TGTGCCAGCAGCTACTCCTGGGGACTAGCGCCCTCCTACGAGCAGTACTTC. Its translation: CASSYSWGLAPSYEQYF.

CDR3 nucleotides: TGTGCCAGCTCTTTCGGGACTGAAGGAAACACCATATATTTT. Protein product: CASSFGTEGNTIYF. V usage is TRBV18 and J usage is TRBJ1-3; D perhaps matches TRBD1 (5 bases). The CDR3 sequence is 14 residues long. The germline V and J ends were trimmed by 6 bases and 4 bases, with 13 bases remaining between them. CDR1 and CDR2 from the germline V gene are KGHSH and LQKENI. The whole variable domain, filled in from reference TRBV18 and TRBJ1-3, reads NAGVMQNPRHLVRRRGQEARLRCSPMKGHSHVYWYRQLPEEGLKFMVYLQKENIIDESGMPKERFSAEFPKEGPSILRIQQVVRGDSAAYFCASSFGTEGNTIYFGEGSWLTVV.

The CDR3 bases are TGTGCCAGCAGCTTAGTGTTGAGGGGCACTGAAGCTTTCTTT. Encoded protein: CASSLVLRGTEAFF. The genes are TRBV7-9 and TRBJ1-1; TRBD1 might be the D (5 bases). The CDR3 runs to 14 residues. Trimming removed 1 base at V and 4 bases at J, with 10 bases between. Per the germline V gene, CDR1 is SEHNR and CDR2 is FQNEAQ (reference sequence).

The chain's CDR3 is CASSATGQTNTGELFF. The DNA of the CDR3 is TGTGCCAGCAGCGCCACGGGACAGACGAACACCGGGGAGCTGTTTTTT. This sequence joins TRBV9 and TRBJ2-2; 7 positions agree with TRBD1. V lost 3 bases to trimming and J lost 0 bases; unmatched junction nucleotides: 5. Per germline, CDR1 SGDLS and CDR2 YYNGEE. The CDR3 runs to 16 residues.

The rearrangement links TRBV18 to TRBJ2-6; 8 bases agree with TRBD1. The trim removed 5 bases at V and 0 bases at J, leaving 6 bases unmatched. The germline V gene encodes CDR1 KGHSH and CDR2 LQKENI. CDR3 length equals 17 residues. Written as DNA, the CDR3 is TGTGCCAGCTCAGGCAGGGGGCAGAGCTCTGGGGCCAACGTCCTGACTTTC. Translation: CASSGRGQSSGANVLTF.

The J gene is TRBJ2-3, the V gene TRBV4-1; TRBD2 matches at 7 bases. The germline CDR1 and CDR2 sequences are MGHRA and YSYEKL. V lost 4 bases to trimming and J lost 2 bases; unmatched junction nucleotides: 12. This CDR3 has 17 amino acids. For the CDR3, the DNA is TGCGCCAGCAGCCTAGGAATCGGACTAGACATCACAGATACGCAGTATTTT. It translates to CASSLGIGLDITDTQYF.

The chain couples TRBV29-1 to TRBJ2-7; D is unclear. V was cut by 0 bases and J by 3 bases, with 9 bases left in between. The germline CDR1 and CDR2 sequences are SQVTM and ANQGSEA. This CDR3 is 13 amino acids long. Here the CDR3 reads CSVEDIADYEQYF. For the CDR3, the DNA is TGCAGCGTTGAAGATATCGCAGACTACGAGCAGTACTTC.

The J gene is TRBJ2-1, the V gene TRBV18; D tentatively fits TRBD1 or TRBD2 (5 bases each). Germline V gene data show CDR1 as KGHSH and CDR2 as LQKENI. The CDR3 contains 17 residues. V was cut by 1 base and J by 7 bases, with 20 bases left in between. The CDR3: CASSPLEVQGLGNEQFF. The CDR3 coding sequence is TGTGCCAGCTCACCACTGGAGGTTCAGGGCCTAGGGAATGAGCAGTTCTTC.

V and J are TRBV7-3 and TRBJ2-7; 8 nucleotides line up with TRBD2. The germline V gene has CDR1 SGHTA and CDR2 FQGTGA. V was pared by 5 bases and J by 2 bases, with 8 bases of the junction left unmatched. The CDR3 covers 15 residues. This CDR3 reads CASSQGVAGTYEQYF. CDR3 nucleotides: TGTGCCAGCAGCCAAGGAGTAGCGGGGACCTACGAGCAGTACTTC.

In nucleotides, the CDR3 is TGCGCCAGCAGCGGATTCCAGGCGGGAGGGACCTACGAGCAGTACTTC. Its translation: CASSGFQAGGTYEQYF. The chain uses TRBV5-1 and TRBJ2-7; 9 bases agree with TRBD2. Trimming cost V 4 bases and J 2 bases; bases outside gene matches: 10. The CDR3 sequence is 16 residues long. Germline V gene data show CDR1 as SGHRS and CDR2 as YFSETQ.

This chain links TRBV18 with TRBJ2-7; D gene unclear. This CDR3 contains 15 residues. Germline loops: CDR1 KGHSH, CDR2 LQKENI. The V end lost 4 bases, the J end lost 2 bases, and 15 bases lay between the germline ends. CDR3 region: CASSLTGPSPYEQYF. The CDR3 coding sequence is TGTGCCAGCTCACTTACCGGGCCCTCGCCCTACGAGCAGTACTTC.

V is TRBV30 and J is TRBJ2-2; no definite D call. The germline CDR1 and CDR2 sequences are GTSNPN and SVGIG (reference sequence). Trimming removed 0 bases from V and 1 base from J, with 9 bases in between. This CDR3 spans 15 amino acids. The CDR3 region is CAWSVPFLNTGELFF. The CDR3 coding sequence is TGTGCCTGGAGTGTACCCTTCTTGAACACCGGGGAGCTGTTTTTT. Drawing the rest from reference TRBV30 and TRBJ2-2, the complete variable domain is SQTIHQWPATLVQPVGSPLSLECTVEGTSNPNLYWYRQAAGRGLQLLFYSVGIGQISSEVPQNLSASRPQDRQFILSSKKLLLSDSGFYLCAWSVPFLNTGELFFGEGSRLTVL.

For the CDR3, the DNA is TGTGCCAGCAGTTTACGAGGGCGAGGGATCTATGGCTACACCTTC. Its protein is CASSLRGRGIYGYTF. V usage is TRBV27 and J usage is TRBJ1-2; the D is unclear. The V end lost 2 bases, the J end lost 4 bases, and 14 bases lay between the germline ends. CDR3 size: 15 residues. From germline, CDR1 is MNHEY and CDR2 SMNVEV (reference sequence).

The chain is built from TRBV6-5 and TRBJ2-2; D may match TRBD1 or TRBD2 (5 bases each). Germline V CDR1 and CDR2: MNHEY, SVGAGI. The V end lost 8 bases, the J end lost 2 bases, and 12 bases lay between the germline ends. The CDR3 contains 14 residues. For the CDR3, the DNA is TGTGCCAGCCGGGGCGAGCTAAACACCGGGGAGCTGTTTTTT. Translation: CASRGELNTGELFF.

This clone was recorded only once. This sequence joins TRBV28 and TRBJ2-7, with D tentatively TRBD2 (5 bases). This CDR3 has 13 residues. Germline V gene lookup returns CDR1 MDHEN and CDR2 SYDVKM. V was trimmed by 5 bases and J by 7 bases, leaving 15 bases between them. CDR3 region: CASSQLGLQEQYF. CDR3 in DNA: TGTGCCAGCAGTCAACTAGGTTTACAAGAGCAGTACTTC.

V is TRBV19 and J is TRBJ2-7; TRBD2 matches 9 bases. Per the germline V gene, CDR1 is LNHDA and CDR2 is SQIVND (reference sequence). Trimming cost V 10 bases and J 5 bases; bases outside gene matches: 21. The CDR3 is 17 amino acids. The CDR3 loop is CAKIQGELAGVKDEQYF. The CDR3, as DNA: TGTGCCAAGATACAGGGAGAATTAGCGGGAGTTAAGGACGAGCAGTACTTC.

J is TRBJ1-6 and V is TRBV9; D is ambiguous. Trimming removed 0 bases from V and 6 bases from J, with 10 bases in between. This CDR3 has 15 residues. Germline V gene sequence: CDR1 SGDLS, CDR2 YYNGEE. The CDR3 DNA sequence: TGTGCCAGCAGCGTAGGAGGGTTGGTTAATTCACCCCTCCACTTT. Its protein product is CASSVGGLVNSPLHF.

CDR3 sequence reads: CASSRTRAVYEQYF. CDR3 coding DNA: TGTGCCAGCAGCCGGACTAGGGCCGTCTACGAGCAGTACTTC. This rearrangement joins TRBV11-2 to TRBJ2-7, with 7 bases that match TRBD2. J was trimmed by 3 bases and V by 5 bases; bases with no gene match: 7. Germline lookup yields CDR1 SGHAT and CDR2 FQNNGV. The CDR3 sequence is 14 residues long.

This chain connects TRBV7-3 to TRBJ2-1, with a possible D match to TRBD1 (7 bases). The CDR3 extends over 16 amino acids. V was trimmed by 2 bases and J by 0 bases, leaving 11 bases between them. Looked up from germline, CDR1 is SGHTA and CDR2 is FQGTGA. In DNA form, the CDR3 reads TGTGCCAGCAGCTTAGGCGGGACAGTCTCCTACAATGAGCAGTTCTTC. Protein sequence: CASSLGGTVSYNEQFF.

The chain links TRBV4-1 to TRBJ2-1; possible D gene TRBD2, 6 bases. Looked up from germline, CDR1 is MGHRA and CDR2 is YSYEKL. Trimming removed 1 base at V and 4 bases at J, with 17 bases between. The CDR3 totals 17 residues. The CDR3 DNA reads TGCGCCAGCAGCCAAGCCGCTGGCCAGCGGGCTTACAATGAGCAGTTCTTC. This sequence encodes CASSQAAGQRAYNEQFF.

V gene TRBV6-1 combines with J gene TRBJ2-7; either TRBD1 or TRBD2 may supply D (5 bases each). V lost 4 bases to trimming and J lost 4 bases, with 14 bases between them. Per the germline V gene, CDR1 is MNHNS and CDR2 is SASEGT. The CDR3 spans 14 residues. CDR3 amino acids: CASSVTGTIYEQYF. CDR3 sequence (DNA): TGTGCCAGCAGTGTTACCGGGACGATTTACGAGCAGTACTTC.

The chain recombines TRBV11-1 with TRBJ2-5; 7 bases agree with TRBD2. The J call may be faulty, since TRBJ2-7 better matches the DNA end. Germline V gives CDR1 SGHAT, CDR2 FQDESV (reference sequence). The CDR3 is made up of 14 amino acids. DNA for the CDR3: TGTGCCAGCGGATATCAGCGGGACTCCTACGAGCAGTACTTC. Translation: CASGYQRDSYEQYF.

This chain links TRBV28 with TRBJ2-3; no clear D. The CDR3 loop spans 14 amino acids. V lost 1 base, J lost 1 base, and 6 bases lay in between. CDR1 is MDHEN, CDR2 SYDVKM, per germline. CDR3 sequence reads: CASSLSGGTDTQYF. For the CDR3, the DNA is TGTGCCAGCAGTTTATCGGGCGGCACAGATACGCAGTATTTT.

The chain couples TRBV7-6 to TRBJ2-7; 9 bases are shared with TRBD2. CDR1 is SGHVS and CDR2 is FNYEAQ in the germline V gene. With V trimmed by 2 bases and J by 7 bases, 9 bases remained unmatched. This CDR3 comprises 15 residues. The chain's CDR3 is CASSLRASGIREQYF. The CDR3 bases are TGTGCCAGCAGCTTACGGGCTAGCGGGATAAGGGAGCAGTACTTC.

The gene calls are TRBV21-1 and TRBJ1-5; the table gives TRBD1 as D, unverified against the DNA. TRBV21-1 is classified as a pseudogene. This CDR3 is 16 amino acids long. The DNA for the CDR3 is TGTGCCAGCAGCAATTCGAGACAGGGAGGCAATCAGCCCCAGCATTTT. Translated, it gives CASSNSRQGGNQPQHF.